This T cell receptor (beta chain) appears in the sequencing data of a study of T cell changes during pregnancy in multiple sclerosis. V was pared by 5 bases and J by 0 bases, with 5 bases between. The germline gives CDR1 MNHEY, CDR2 SMNVEV (reference sequence). The CDR3 is 12 residues long. Sequenced by immunoSEQ multiplex PCR; TCRdb stores in-frame clones only, minus some. The data contain over 25,000 clones, 91% of them singletons. The receptor was isolated from a female donor in good health, enrolled as a control in a pregnancy study. Here the sequenced sample was CD8+ T cells from peripheral blood mononuclear cells, taken in the second trimester of pregnancy. This chain uses TRBV27 with TRBJ2-7; D is uncertain. The CDR3 nucleotides read TGTGCCAGCAGTGCCAGCTCCTACGAGCAGTACTTC. Residues: CASSASSYEQYF.